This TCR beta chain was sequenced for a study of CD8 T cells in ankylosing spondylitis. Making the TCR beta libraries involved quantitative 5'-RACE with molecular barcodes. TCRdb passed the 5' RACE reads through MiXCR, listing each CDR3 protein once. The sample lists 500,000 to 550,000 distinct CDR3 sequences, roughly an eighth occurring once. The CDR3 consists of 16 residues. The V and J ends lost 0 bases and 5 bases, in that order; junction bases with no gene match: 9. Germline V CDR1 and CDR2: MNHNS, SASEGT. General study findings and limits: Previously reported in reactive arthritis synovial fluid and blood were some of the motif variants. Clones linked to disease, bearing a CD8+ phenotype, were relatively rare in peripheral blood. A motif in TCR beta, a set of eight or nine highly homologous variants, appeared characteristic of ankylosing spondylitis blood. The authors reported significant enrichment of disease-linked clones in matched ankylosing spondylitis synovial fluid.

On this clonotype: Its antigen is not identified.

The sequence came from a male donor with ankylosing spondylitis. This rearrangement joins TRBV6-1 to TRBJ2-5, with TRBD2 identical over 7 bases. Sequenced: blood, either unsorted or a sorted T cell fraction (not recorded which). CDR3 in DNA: TGTGCCAGCAGTGAAGCGAAGTGGGCGGGAGATGAGACCCAGTACTTC. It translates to CASSEAKWAGDETQYF.